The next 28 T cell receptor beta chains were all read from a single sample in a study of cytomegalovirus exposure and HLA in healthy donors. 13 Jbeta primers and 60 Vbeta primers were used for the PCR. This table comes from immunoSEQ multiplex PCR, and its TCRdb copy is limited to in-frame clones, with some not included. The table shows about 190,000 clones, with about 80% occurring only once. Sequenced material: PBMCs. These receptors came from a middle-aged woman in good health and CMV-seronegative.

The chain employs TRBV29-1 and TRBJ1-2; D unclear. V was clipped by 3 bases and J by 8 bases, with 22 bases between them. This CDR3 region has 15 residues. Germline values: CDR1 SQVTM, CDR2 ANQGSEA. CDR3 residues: CSVDQTELFYAGYTF. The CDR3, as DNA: TGCAGCGTTGATCAGACGGAGCTATTCTACGCCGGCTACACCTTC.

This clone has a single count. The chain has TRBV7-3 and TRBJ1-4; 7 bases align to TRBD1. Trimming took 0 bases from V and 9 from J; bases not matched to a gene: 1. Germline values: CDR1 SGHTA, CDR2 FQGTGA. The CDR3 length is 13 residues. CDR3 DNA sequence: TGTGCCAGCAGCTTAACAGGGGGCCAAAAACTGTTTTTT. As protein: CASSLTGGQKLFF. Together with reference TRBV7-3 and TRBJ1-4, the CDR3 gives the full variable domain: GAGVSQTPSNKVTEKGKYVELRCDPISGHTALYWYRQSLGQGPEFLIYFQGTGAADDSGLPNDRFFAVRPEGSVSTLKIQRTERGDSAVYLCASSLTGGQKLFFGSGTQLSVL.

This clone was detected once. This chain's CDR3 is CASSQGLANYGYTF. The CDR3 coding sequence is TGTGCCAGTAGTCAGGGTTTAGCTAACTATGGCTACACCTTC. The chain joins TRBV19 to TRBJ1-2, with D possibly being TRBD1 (5 bases). CDR3 length: 14 residues. The V gene's germline CDR1 is LNHDA and CDR2 SQIVND (reference sequence). V lost 5 bases and J lost 0, with 10 bases in between. The full variable domain, rest sourced from reference TRBV19 and TRBJ1-2, is DGGITQSPKYLFRKEGQNVTLSCEQNLNHDAMYWYRQDPGQGLRLIYYSQIVNDFQKGDIAEGYSVSREKKESFPLTVTSAQKNPTAFYLCASSQGLANYGYTFGSGTRLTVV.

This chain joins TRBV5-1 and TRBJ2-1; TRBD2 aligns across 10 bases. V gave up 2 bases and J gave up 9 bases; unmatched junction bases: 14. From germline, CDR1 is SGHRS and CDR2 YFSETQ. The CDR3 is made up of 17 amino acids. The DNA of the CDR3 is TGCGCCAGCAGCTTTCTGGTCGTCGCTAGCGGGAGTGGTGAGCAGTTCTTC. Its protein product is CASSFLVVASGSGEQFF.

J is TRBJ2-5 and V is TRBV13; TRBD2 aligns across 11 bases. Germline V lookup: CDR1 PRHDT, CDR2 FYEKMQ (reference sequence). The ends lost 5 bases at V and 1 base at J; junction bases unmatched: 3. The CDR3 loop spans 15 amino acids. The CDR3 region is CASSPGLAGQETQYF. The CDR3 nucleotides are TGTGCCAGCAGCCCCGGACTAGCGGGCCAAGAGACCCAGTACTTC.

CDR3 coding DNA: TGCGCCAGCAGCTCCAGACAGGGGGCAGGCACCGGGGAGCTGTTTTTT. It translates to CASSSRQGAGTGELFF. V usage is TRBV5-1 and J usage is TRBJ2-2; 10 nucleotides line up with TRBD1. The CDR3 is 16 residues long. Trimming at V came to 3 bases and at J to 4 bases, leaving 6 bases not matched to a gene. Looked up from germline, CDR1 is SGHRS and CDR2 is YFSETQ.

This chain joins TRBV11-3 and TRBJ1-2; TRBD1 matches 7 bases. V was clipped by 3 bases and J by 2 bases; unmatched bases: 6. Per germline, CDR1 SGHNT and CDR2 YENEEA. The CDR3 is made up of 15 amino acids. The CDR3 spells CASSLRTGDNYGYTF. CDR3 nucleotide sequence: TGTGCCAGCAGCTTGAGGACAGGCGACAACTATGGCTACACCTTC.

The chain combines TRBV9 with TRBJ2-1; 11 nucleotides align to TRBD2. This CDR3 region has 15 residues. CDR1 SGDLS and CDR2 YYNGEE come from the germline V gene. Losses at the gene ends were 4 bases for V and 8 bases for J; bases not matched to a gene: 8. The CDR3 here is CASSQTSGEQDEQFF. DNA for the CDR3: TGTGCCAGCAGCCAGACTAGCGGGGAGCAGGATGAGCAGTTCTTC.

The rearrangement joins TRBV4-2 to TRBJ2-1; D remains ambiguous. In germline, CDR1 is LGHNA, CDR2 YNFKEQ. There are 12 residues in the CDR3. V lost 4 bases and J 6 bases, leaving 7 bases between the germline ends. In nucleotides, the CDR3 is TGTGCCAGCAGCCTCTATACCAATGAGCAGTTCTTC. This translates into CASSLYTNEQFF.

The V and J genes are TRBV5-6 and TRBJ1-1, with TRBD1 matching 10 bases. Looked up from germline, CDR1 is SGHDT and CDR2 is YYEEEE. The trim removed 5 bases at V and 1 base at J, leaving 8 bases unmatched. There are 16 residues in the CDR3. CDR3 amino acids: CASSFGTGERNTEAFF. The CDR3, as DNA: TGTGCCAGCAGTTTTGGGACAGGGGAGAGGAACACTGAAGCTTTCTTT. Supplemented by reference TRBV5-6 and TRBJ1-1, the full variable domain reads DAGVTQSPTHLIKTRGQQVTLRCSPKSGHDTVSWYQQALGQGPQFIFQYYEEEERQRGNFPDRFSGHQFPNYSSELNVNALLLGDSALYLCASSFGTGERNTEAFFGQGTRLTVV.

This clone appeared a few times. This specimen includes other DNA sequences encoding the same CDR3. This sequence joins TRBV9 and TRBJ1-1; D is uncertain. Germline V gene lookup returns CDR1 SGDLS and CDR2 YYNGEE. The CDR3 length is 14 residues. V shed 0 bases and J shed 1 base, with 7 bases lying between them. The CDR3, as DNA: TGTGCCAGCAGCGTAGGCGCAACGAACACTGAAGCTTTCTTT. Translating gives CASSVGATNTEAFF.

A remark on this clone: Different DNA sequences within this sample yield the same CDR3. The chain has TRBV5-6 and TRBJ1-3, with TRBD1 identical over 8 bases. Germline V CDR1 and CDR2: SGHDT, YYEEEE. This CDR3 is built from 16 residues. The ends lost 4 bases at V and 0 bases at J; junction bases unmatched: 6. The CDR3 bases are TGTGCCAGCAGCGTCGGACAGGGCTACTCTGGAAACACCATATATTTT. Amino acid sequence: CASSVGQGYSGNTIYF. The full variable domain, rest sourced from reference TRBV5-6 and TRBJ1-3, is DAGVTQSPTHLIKTRGQQVTLRCSPKSGHDTVSWYQQALGQGPQFIFQYYEEEERQRGNFPDRFSGHQFPNYSSELNVNALLLGDSALYLCASSVGQGYSGNTIYFGEGSWLTVV.

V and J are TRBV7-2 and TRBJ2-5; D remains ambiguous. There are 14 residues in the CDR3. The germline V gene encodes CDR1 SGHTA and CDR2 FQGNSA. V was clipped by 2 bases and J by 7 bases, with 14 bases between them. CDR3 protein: CASSLSATTGTQYF. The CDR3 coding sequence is TGTGCCAGCAGCTTATCCGCTACTACGGGGACCCAGTACTTC. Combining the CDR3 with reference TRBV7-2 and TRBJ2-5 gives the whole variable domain GAGVSQSPSNKVTEKGKDVELRCDPISGHTALYWYRQSLGQGLEFLIYFQGNSAPDKSGLPSDRFSAERTGGSVSTLTIQRTQQEDSAVYLCASSLSATTGTQYFGPGTRLLVL.

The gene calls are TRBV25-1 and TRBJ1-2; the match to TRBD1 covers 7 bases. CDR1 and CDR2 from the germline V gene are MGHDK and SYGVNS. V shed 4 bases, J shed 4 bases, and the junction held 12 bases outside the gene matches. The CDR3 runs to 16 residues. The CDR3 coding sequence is TGTGCCAGCAGTGCTAATGACAGGGCCACTTCCTATGGCTACACCTTC. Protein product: CASSANDRATSYGYTF.

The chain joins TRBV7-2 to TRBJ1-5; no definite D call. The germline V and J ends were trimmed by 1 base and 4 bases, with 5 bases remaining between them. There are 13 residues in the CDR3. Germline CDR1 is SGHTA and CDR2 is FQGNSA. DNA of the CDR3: TGTGCCAGCAGCTTAGGAGCAAATCAGCCCCAGCATTTT. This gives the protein CASSLGANQPQHF.

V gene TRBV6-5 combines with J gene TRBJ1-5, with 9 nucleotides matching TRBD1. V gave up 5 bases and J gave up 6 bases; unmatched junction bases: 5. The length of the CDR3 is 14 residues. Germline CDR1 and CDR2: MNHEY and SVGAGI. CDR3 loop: CASSLTGGSQPQHF. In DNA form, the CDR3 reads TGTGCCAGCAGTCTGACAGGGGGAAGTCAGCCCCAGCATTTT.

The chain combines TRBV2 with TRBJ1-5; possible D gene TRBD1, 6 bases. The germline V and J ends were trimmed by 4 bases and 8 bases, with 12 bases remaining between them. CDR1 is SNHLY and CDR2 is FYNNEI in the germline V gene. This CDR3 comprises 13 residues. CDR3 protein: CASSGRGWEPQHF. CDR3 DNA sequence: TGTGCCAGCAGTGGCAGGGGCTGGGAGCCCCAGCATTTT.

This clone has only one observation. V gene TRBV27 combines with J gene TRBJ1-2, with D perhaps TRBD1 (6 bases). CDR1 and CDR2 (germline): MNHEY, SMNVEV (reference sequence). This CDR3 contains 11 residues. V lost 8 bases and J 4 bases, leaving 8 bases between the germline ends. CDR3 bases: TGTGCCAGCGGACAGCTCTATGGCTACACCTTC. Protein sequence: CASGQLYGYTF.

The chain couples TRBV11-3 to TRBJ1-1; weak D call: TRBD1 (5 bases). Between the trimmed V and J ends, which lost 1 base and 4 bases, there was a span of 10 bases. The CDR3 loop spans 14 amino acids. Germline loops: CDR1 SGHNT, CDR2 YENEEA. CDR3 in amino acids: CASSLARGSTEAFF. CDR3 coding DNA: TGTGCCAGCAGCTTAGCACGGGGGAGCACTGAAGCTTTCTTT.

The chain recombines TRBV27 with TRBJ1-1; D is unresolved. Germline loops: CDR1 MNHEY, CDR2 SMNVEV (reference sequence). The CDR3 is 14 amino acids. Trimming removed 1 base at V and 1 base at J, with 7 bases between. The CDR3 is CASSLYSKNTEAFF. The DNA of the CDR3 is TGTGCCAGCAGTTTATACAGCAAGAACACTGAAGCTTTCTTT.

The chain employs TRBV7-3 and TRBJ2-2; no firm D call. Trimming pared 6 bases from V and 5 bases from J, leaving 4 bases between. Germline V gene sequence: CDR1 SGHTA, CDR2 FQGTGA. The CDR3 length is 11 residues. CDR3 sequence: CASRSTGELFF. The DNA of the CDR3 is TGTGCCAGCAGGTCGACCGGGGAGCTGTTTTTT.

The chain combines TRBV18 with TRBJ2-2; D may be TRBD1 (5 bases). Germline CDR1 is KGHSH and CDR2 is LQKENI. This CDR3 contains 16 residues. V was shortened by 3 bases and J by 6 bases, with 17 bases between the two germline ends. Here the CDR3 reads CASSPFRSAGPGELFF. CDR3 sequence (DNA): TGTGCCAGCTCACCTTTCCGGTCAGCAGGGCCCGGGGAGCTGTTTTTT.

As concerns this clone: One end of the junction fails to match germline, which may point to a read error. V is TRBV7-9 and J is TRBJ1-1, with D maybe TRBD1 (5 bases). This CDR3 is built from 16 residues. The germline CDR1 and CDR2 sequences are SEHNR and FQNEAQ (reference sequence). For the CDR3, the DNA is TGTTCCAGCAGCTCCCGACAGTTTGGTGGTTACACTGAAGCTTTCTTT. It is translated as CSSSSRQFGGYTEAFF.

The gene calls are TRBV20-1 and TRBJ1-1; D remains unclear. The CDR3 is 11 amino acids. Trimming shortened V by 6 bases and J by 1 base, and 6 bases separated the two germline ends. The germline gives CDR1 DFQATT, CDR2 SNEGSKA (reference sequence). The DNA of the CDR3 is TGCAGTGCCCAAAAGAACACTGAAGCTTTCTTT. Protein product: CSAQKNTEAFF.

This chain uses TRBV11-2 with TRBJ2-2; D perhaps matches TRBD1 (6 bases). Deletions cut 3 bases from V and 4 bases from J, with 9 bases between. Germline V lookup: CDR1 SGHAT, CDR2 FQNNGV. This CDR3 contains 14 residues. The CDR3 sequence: CASSLGHSTGELFF. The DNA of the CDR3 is TGTGCCAGCAGCTTGGGACACTCCACCGGGGAGCTGTTTTTT.

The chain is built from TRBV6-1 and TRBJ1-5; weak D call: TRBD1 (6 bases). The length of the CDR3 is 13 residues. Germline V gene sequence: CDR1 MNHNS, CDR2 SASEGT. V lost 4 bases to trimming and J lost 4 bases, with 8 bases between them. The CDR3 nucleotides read TGTGCCAGCAGTGTAACAGGGAATCAGCCCCAGCATTTT. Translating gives CASSVTGNQPQHF.

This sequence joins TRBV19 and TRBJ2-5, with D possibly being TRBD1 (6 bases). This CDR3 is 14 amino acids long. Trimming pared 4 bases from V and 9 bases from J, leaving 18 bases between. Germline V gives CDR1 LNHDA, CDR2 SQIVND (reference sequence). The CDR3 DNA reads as TGTGCCAGTAGTACACAGGGCTGGGTAGATCCCCAGTACTTC. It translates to CASSTQGWVDPQYF.

This CDR3 is CASSHRVNTEAFF. Written as DNA, the CDR3 is TGTGCCAGCAGCCACAGGGTGAACACTGAAGCTTTCTTT. This chain uses TRBV11-3 with TRBJ1-1; TRBD1 is a possible D gene (6 bases). Germline assignment: CDR1 SGHNT and CDR2 YENEEA. The CDR3 extends over 13 amino acids. V lost 5 bases to trimming and J lost 0 bases, with 7 bases between them.